Shown below are 23 T cell receptor beta chains from a single sample sequenced in a study of blood T cell repertoires in COVID-19. Produced via immunoSEQ multiplex PCR; TCRdb's table is partial and in-frame only. The sample has around 440,000 clones; 88% are singletons. Material: peripheral blood. These TCRs come from a woman aged 45-59 years with COVID-19, enrolled during active disease.

The rearrangement joins TRBV19 to TRBJ2-7; the match to TRBD1 covers 8 bases. Unmatched junction bases numbered 9, after V lost 5 bases and J lost 0 bases. Germline V gives CDR1 LNHDA, CDR2 SQIVND (reference sequence). The length of the CDR3 is 16 residues. The CDR3 DNA follows: TGTGCCAGTAGTCCTAATCCGGGACAGGACTCCTACGAGCAGTACTTC. Translated, it gives CASSPNPGQDSYEQYF.

The J gene is TRBJ1-6, the V gene TRBV30; 8 bases map to TRBD1. Looked up from germline, CDR1 is GTSNPN and CDR2 is SVGIG (reference sequence). V trimming: 0 bases; J trimming: 9 bases; junction bases outside the gene matches: 10. This CDR3 spans 16 amino acids. CDR3 sequence: CAWSVFQGQAGSPLHF. The CDR3 nucleotides read TGTGCCTGGAGTGTTTTCCAGGGACAGGCGGGTTCACCCCTCCACTTT.

The chain recombines TRBV10-2 with TRBJ1-1, with 10 bases that match TRBD1. Per the germline V gene, CDR1 is WSHSY and CDR2 is SAAADI. The V gene end was trimmed by 1 base and the J gene end by 3 bases; junction bases not matched to a gene: 2. This CDR3 comprises 15 residues. CDR3 nucleotides: TGCGCCAGCAGTGAGTTCGGGACAGGGGACACTGAAGCTTTCTTT. Protein: CASSEFGTGDTEAFF.

The V call is TRBV18, the J call TRBJ2-5, with 7 positions matching TRBD1. The CDR3 sequence is 14 residues long. V was clipped by 1 base and J by 4 bases; unmatched bases: 3. Germline values: CDR1 KGHSH, CDR2 LQKENI. CDR3 coding DNA: TGTGCCAGCTCACCACTTCCAGGGGGAGAGACCCAGTACTTC. This sequence encodes CASSPLPGGETQYF.

In this sample, this clone turned up a few times. V usage is TRBV29-1 and J usage is TRBJ1-2; no clear D. V was clipped by 4 bases and J by 7 bases, with 13 bases between them. Germline lookup yields CDR1 SQVTM and CDR2 ANQGSEA. This CDR3 is 12 amino acids long. The CDR3 DNA sequence: TGCAGCGTTGCCCGTCAGAATACTGGCTACACCTTC. It yields the protein CSVARQNTGYTF. The entire variable domain, with the rest obtained from reference TRBV29-1 and TRBJ1-2, is as follows: SAVISQKPSRDICQRGTSLTIQCQVDSQVTMMFWYRQQPGQSLTLIATANQGSEATYESGFVIDKFPISRPNLTFSTLTVSNMSPEDSSIYLCSVARQNTGYTFGSGTRLTVV.

The chain recombines TRBV2 with TRBJ1-2; D perhaps matches TRBD1 (5 bases). Germline CDR1 SNHLY, CDR2 FYNNEI. Trimming removed 5 bases at V and 0 bases at J, with 10 bases between. The CDR3 has 14 residues. This CDR3 is CASSRTLTNYGYTF. The CDR3 DNA sequence: TGTGCCAGCAGTCGGACACTGACTAACTATGGCTACACCTTC.

This rearrangement joins TRBV19 to TRBJ1-6, with TRBD1 matching over 8 bases. Germline lookup yields CDR1 LNHDA and CDR2 SQIVND (reference sequence). The CDR3 runs to 13 residues. V shed 10 bases, J shed 7 bases, and the junction held 6 bases outside the gene matches. This CDR3 is CATSTGANSPLHF. The DNA for the CDR3 is TGTGCCACCTCGACAGGGGCGAATTCACCCCTCCACTTT.

The chain carries TRBV5-4 and TRBJ2-7, with 10 bases matching TRBD1. CDR1 SGHNT and CDR2 YYREEE come from the germline V gene (reference sequence). After removal of 4 bases from V and 3 bases from J, the junction contained 7 bases not matched to a gene. The CDR3 totals 15 residues. CDR3 coding DNA: TGTGCCAGCAGCGCAGGGACAGGGGTAGGCTACGAGCAGTACTTC. It encodes CASSAGTGVGYEQYF.

V gene TRBV3-1 (or the pseudogene TRBV3-2) combines with J gene TRBJ1-2; 10 nucleotides line up with TRBD1. The CDR3 has 19 amino acids. J gave up 4 bases and V 3 bases, and 17 bases lay outside the gene matches. From germline, CDR1 is LGHDT and CDR2 YNNKEL (reference sequence). The CDR3 DNA follows: TGTGCCAGCAGCCATCAAATCGACAGGGGGCGATCCCGTTCCTATGGCTACACCTTC. Protein sequence: CASSHQIDRGRSRSYGYTF.

The chain combines TRBV5-4 with TRBJ1-1; 9 nucleotides match TRBD1. Germline loops: CDR1 SGHNT, CDR2 YYREEE (reference sequence). The CDR3 contains 17 residues. V lost 0 bases and J lost 2; bases outside the gene matches: 8. The CDR3 reads CASSLGGTGLPNTEAFF. The DNA of the CDR3 is TGTGCCAGCAGCTTGGGTGGGACAGGGCTACCTAACACTGAAGCTTTCTTT.

The chain combines TRBV28 with TRBJ2-2, with 8 bases identical to TRBD2. Germline trimming cut 6 bases from V and 3 bases from J; bases unmatched to any gene: 12. CDR1 MDHEN and CDR2 SYDVKM come from the germline V gene. CDR3 length equals 17 residues. CDR3 sequence (DNA): TGTGCCAGCAGACTTCCTCGGGGGGGGCCGGACACCGGGGAGCTGTTTTTT. Translating it yields CASRLPRGGPDTGELFF.

The CDR3 loop reads CASSLGGTVGTDTQYF. CDR3 bases: TGTGCCAGCAGTTTAGGGGGGACAGTTGGTACAGATACGCAGTATTTT. This chain links TRBV6-5 with TRBJ2-3, with a possible D match to TRBD1 (7 bases). Per germline, CDR1 MNHEY and CDR2 SVGAGI. The CDR3 consists of 16 residues. Trimming shortened V by 4 bases and J by 3 bases, and 17 bases separated the two germline ends.

This chain uses TRBV6-5 with TRBJ1-2, with 8 bases fitting TRBD1. The germline CDR1 and CDR2 sequences are MNHEY and SVGAGI. With 10 bases clipped from V and 12 bases from J, the junction kept 16 bases outside the gene matches. CDR3 size: 13 residues. The CDR3 nucleotides read TGTGCCACTCACCTCCGGGACAGGTTCGTACACACCTTC. As protein: CATHLRDRFVHTF.

The chain combines TRBV10-1 with TRBJ2-1, with 7 bases identical to TRBD1. V trimming: 2 bases; J trimming: 2 bases; junction bases outside the gene matches: 3. This CDR3 comprises 15 residues. The V gene's germline CDR1 is WNHNN and CDR2 SYGVQD (reference sequence). CDR3 bases: TGCGCCAGCAGTGAGGACAGGGCCGCCTACAATGAGCAGTTCTTC. This encodes CASSEDRAAYNEQFF.

The rearrangement links TRBV7-2 to TRBJ2-1; TRBD2 is a possible D gene (6 bases). The CDR3 is 12 residues long. V gave up 4 bases and J gave up 7 bases, with 8 bases separating them. Germline V gene lookup returns CDR1 SGHTA and CDR2 FQGNSA. CDR3 sequence reads: CASSYSGNEQFF. CDR3 coding DNA: TGTGCCAGCAGCTATAGCGGTAATGAGCAGTTCTTC.

This rearrangement joins TRBV9 to TRBJ1-1; TRBD1 might be the D (5 bases). The CDR3 has 15 amino acids. CDR1 is SGDLS, CDR2 YYNGEE, per germline. Trimming cost V 3 bases and J 6 bases, with 18 bases left between them. Here the CDR3 DNA reads TGTGCCAGCAGCGGACCCGGAGGGGCGCAGGCTGAAGCTTTCTTT. Its protein is CASSGPGGAQAEAFF.

The rearrangement links TRBV11-3 to TRBJ1-1; D is perhaps TRBD1 (5 bases). CDR1 is SGHNT and CDR2 is YENEEA in the germline V gene. CDR3 size: 13 residues. V shed 2 bases and J shed 1 base, with 5 bases lying between them. The CDR3 DNA sequence: TGTGCCAGCAGCTTACAGGGGAACACTGAAGCTTTCTTT. Translated, it gives CASSLQGNTEAFF.

The gene calls are TRBV5-1 and TRBJ2-2, with TRBD1 identical over 9 bases. Germline CDR1 reads SGHRS; CDR2 reads YFSETQ. V was clipped by 0 bases and J by 5 bases; unmatched bases: 8. The CDR3 extends over 17 amino acids. DNA for the CDR3: TGCGCCAGCAGCTTGGCCGCTGTACAGGGGGCTACCGGGGAGCTGTTTTTT. Encoded protein: CASSLAAVQGATGELFF. The full variable domain, with the rest looked up from reference TRBV5-1 and TRBJ2-2, is KAGVTQTPRYLIKTRGQQVTLSCSPISGHRSVSWYQQTPGQGLQFLFEYFSETQRNKGNFPGRFSGRQFSNSRSEMNVSTLELGDSALYLCASSLAAVQGATGELFFGEGSRLTVL.

The rearrangement joins TRBV6-5 to TRBJ1-4; the match to TRBD1 covers 7 bases. V lost 7 bases, J lost 0 bases, and 5 bases stayed unmatched. The CDR3 extends over 15 amino acids. Germline-derived CDR1 and CDR2 are MNHEY and SVGAGI. CDR3 sequence reads: CASTGGTATNEKLFF. CDR3 DNA sequence: TGTGCCAGCACCGGAGGGACAGCAACTAATGAAAAACTGTTTTTT.

J is TRBJ1-5 and V is TRBV19; D may be TRBD1 (6 bases). The ends were cut back, 3 bases at V and 9 bases at J, with 12 bases in the middle. The CDR3 spans 13 residues. Germline assignment: CDR1 LNHDA and CDR2 SQIVND (reference sequence). CDR3 residues: CASSMGGRTPQHF. The CDR3 nucleotides read TGTGCCAGTAGTATGGGGGGGCGGACGCCCCAGCATTTT.

This clone was picked up a small number of times. This chain joins TRBV5-1 and TRBJ1-4, with a tentative D call TRBD1 (5 bases). CDR3 length: 16 residues. V was shortened by 6 bases and J by 0 bases, with 15 bases between the two germline ends. In germline, CDR1 is SGHRS, CDR2 YFSETQ. The CDR3 region is CASKGGTLATNEKLFF. CDR3 nucleotide sequence: TGCGCCAGCAAAGGAGGGACCCTAGCAACTAATGAAAAACTGTTTTTT.

The V and J genes are TRBV7-3 and TRBJ1-2, with a weak D call TRBD1 (6 bases). The germline CDR1 and CDR2 sequences are SGHTA and FQGTGA. The CDR3 sequence is 14 residues long. Trimming pared 2 bases from V and 1 base from J, leaving 8 bases between. The CDR3 bases are TGTGCCAGCAGCTTAGACAGGATTAACTATGGCTACACCTTC. Its protein is CASSLDRINYGYTF. Supplemented by reference TRBV7-3 and TRBJ1-2, the full variable domain reads GAGVSQTPSNKVTEKGKYVELRCDPISGHTALYWYRQSLGQGPEFLIYFQGTGAADDSGLPNDRFFAVRPEGSVSTLKIQRTERGDSAVYLCASSLDRINYGYTFGSGTRLTVV.

J is TRBJ2-7 and V is TRBV27; D gene unclear. Germline V gene data show CDR1 as MNHEY and CDR2 as SMNVEV (reference sequence). The V and J ends lost 8 bases and 2 bases respectively, with 10 bases between them. The length of the CDR3 is 12 residues. The CDR3 loop is CASSNSPYEQYF. CDR3 nucleotides: TGTGCCAGCTCAAACAGTCCCTACGAGCAGTACTTC.